A selection of T cell receptor beta chains follows, all from one sample in a study of vaccination and CD4 T cells after COVID-19. The antigens these receptors bind are not known. A single record per CDR3 protein comes from TCRdb applying MiXCR to the PCR reads. Among about 10,000 distinct CDR3 sequences listed, 25% to 30% were seen once. The sample comprised CD4+ T cells from blood, cultured in vitro. Receptor source: a human donor in good health. CDR3s include the opening cysteine and the closing phenylalanine or tryptophan. A D gene is named only where the DNA matches it firmly. A clone size is listed for some rows: how often the clone was seen (once, few, many), or a class if it is expanded.

TRBJ2-1 TRBV30 NA TRBD2 CACGGDSYNEQFF TGCGCCTGTGGGGGGGACTCCTACAATGAGCAGTTCTTC
TRBJ2-5 TRBV6-2/TRBV6-3 few TRBD1 CASRNRDRGEETQYF TGTGCCAGCAGAAACCGGGACAGGGGGGAAGAGACCCAGTACTTC
TRBJ1-1 TRBV5-4 once NA CASSSGSPMALTEAFF TGTGCCAGCAGCTCGGGTTCTCCGATGGCCCTCACTGAAGCTTTCTTT
TRBJ2-7 TRBV6-1 NA NA CASSRQNDYEQYF TGTGCCAGCAGTCGGCAAAATGACTACGAGCAGTACTTC
TRBJ1-2 TRBV27 NA NA CASSRDGTQISLYGYTF TGTGCCAGCAGTAGAGACGGGACTCAAATTTCACTCTATGGCTACACCTTC
TRBJ1-2 TRBV20-1 medium-sized NA CSAGSPSGYGYTF TGCAGTGCTGGCTCCCCAAGCGGCTATGGCTACACCTTC
TRBJ1-2 TRBV6-2/TRBV6-3 NA TRBD1 CASRSPDRVNYGYTF TGTGCCAGCAGATCCCCGGACAGGGTTAACTATGGCTACACCTTC
TRBJ1-2 TRBV4-1 NA NA CASSQDPLSPPPYGYTF TGCGCCAGCAGCCAAGATCCCCTTAGTCCCCCTCCTTATGGCTACACCTTC
TRBJ2-3 TRBV6-1 NA TRBD2 CASRHTSGRGGSTDTQYF TGTGCCAGCAGACATACTAGCGGGAGGGGAGGCAGCACAGATACGCAGTATTTT
TRBJ2-5 TRBV7-9 medium-sized TRBD1 CASSSHDRGRRETQYF TGTGCCAGCAGCTCTCACGACAGGGGGCGCCGGGAGACCCAGTACTTC
TRBJ1-1 TRBV6-4 few TRBD1 CASSRTGGTEAFF TGTGCCAGCAGCAGAACAGGGGGCACTGAAGCTTTCTTT
TRBJ2-7 TRBV27 few TRBD2 CASSLWGLAGEQYF TGTGCCAGCAGTTTATGGGGACTAGCGGGTGAGCAGTACTTC
TRBJ2-7 TRBV6-5 NA NA CASSYPRDTAYEQYF TGTGCCAGCAGTTACCCTCGGGACACAGCCTACGAGCAGTACTTC
TRBJ2-7 TRBV9 NA NA CASSVEGTPRGPYEQYF TGTGCCAGCAGCGTAGAAGGGACCCCGCGGGGCCCCTACGAGCAGTACTTC
TRBJ2-7 TRBV7-6 NA TRBD2 CASRGTRSYEQYF TGTGCCAGCAGAGGGACTAGGTCCTACGAGCAGTACTTC
TRBJ2-6 TRBV19 NA NA CASSNRDGGSGANVLTF TGTGCCAGTAGTAACCGGGACGGTGGCTCTGGGGCCAACGTCCTGACTTTC
TRBJ2-5 TRBV9 few NA CASSVGMAGETQYF TGTGCCAGCAGCGTAGGGATGGCTGGCGAGACCCAGTACTTC
TRBJ2-7 TRBV12-3/TRBV12-4 NA TRBD2 CASSFSGIPYEQYF TGTGCCAGCAGCTTTAGCGGGATCCCCTACGAGCAGTACTTC
TRBJ2-2 TRBV6-4 medium-sized NA CASSNRDTGELFF TGTGCCAGCAGTAACAGGGACACCGGGGAGCTGTTTTTT
TRBJ2-7 TRBV6-1 NA NA CATSHSTGHYSYEQYF TGTGCCACCTCTCATTCTACCGGCCACTACTCCTACGAGCAGTACTTC
TRBJ2-5 TRBV6-1 few TRBD2 CASSKPGLAGGRETQYF TGTGCCAGCAGTAAGCCGGGACTAGCGGGAGGGCGGGAGACCCAGTACTTC
TRBJ1-2 TRBV11-2 few NA CASSKKQVYYGYTF TGTGCCAGCAGCAAAAAGCAGGTTTACTATGGCTACACCTTC
TRBJ2-5 TRBV4-2 NA NA CASSQGGIRETQYF TGTGCCAGCAGCCAAGGCGGGATCCGGGAGACCCAGTACTTC
TRBJ2-7 TRBV19 few TRBD2 CASTPGLGSYEQYF TGTGCCAGTACCCCGGGACTAGGCTCCTACGAGCAGTACTTC
TRBJ2-5 TRBV24-1 NA NA CATSETTREPQETQYF TGTGCCACCAGTGAGACCACCCGGGAGCCGCAAGAGACCCAGTACTTC
TRBJ2-7 TRBV6-2/TRBV6-3 NA NA CASSYRDTYEQYF TGTGCCAGCAGTTACCGGGACACCTACGAGCAGTACTTC
TRBJ1-1 TRBV27 medium-sized TRBD1 CASGRWDRANTEAFF TGTGCCAGCGGAAGATGGGACAGGGCGAACACTGAAGCTTTCTTT
TRBJ2-3 TRBV7-9 few TRBD2 CASSFDRSTSGTRGWDTQYF TGTGCCAGCAGCTTCGATAGGAGCACTAGCGGGACAAGGGGTTGGGATACGCAGTATTTT
TRBJ2-4 TRBV6-1 NA TRBD2 CASSTLSGIGAKNIQYF TGTGCCAGCAGTACTCTCAGCGGGATAGGGGCCAAAAACATTCAGTACTTC
TRBJ2-3 TRBV7-3 NA NA CASSPSGGAGDTQYF TGTGCCAGCAGCCCGTCGGGGGGCGCGGGGGATACGCAGTATTTT
TRBJ2-3 TRBV4-1 few NA CASSWGHDNTQYF TGCGCCAGCAGCTGGGGACACGACAATACGCAGTATTTT
TRBJ1-2 TRBV6-1 NA TRBD1 CATQTGSAPVYGYTF TGTGCCACCCAGACAGGGTCCGCCCCCGTTTATGGCTACACCTTC
TRBJ2-7 TRBV6-1 NA TRBD1 CASRGGQGFEEQYF TGTGCCAGCAGGGGGGGACAGGGGTTCGAGGAGCAGTACTTC
TRBJ2-7 TRBV20-1 NA TRBD1 CSARELGGTGFYEQYF TGCAGTGCTAGGGAACTAGGGGGGACAGGGTTCTACGAGCAGTACTTC
TRBJ1-6 TRBV6-1 NA NA CASSEEDNNSPLHF TGTGCCAGCAGTGAAGAGGACAACAATTCACCCCTCCACTTT
TRBJ1-6 TRBV20-1 few TRBD1 CSARMTGSSYNSPLHF TGCAGTGCTAGAATGACAGGGAGCTCCTATAATTCACCCCTCCACTTT
TRBJ2-2 TRBV7-7 NA NA CARSLWGTGELFF TGTGCTAGGAGCTTATGGGGAACCGGGGAGCTGTTTTTT
TRBJ1-2 TRBV6-2/TRBV6-3 few NA CASNPRGSDGNYGYTF TGTGCCAGCAACCCTCGGGGATCGGACGGTAACTATGGCTACACCTTC
TRBJ1-4 TRBV20-1 NA TRBD1 CSARDPQGNEKLFF TGCAGTGCTAGAGATCCACAGGGGAATGAAAAACTGTTTTTT
TRBJ1-5 TRBV21-1 few NA CASSKGGQGAIVDNQPQHF TGTGCCAGCAGCAAAGGGGGACAGGGGGCGATTGTGGACAATCAGCCCCAGCATTTT
TRBJ2-3 TRBV7-2 NA NA CASSPPQRPLSQYF TGTGCCAGCAGCCCCCCCCAGCGGCCCCTTTCGCAGTATTTT
TRBJ1-2 TRBV7-2 few NA CASSLGRADGYTF TGTGCCAGCAGCTTAGGCAGGGCGGATGGCTACACCTTC
TRBJ1-3 TRBV2 NA NA CASSERPLSSGNTIYF TGTGCCAGCAGTGAGAGGCCGCTAAGCTCTGGAAACACCATATATTTT
TRBJ2-2 TRBV7-9 NA TRBD2 CASRPRPGTSGVNTGELFF TGTGCCAGCAGACCTCGTCCCGGGACTAGCGGGGTGAACACCGGGGAGCTGTTTTTT
TRBJ1-2 TRBV29-1 NA TRBD1 CSVSTSGTGNYGYTF TGCAGCGTATCCACCTCCGGGACAGGCAACTATGGCTACACCTTC
TRBJ2-5 TRBV2 NA TRBD1 CASLRDRAMETQYF TGTGCCAGCCTCCGGGACAGGGCTATGGAGACCCAGTACTTC
TRBJ1-5 TRBV27 NA NA CASSLRGGGGPMGNQPQHF TGTGCCAGCAGTTTACGGGGGGGGGGTGGGCCTATGGGCAATCAGCCCCAGCATTTT
TRBJ2-5 TRBV20-1 few NA CSGGETQYF TGCAGTGGGGGGGAGACCCAGTACTTC
TRBJ2-7 TRBV20-1 few NA CSARRISYEQYF TGCAGTGCTAGGCGCATCTCCTACGAGCAGTACTTC
TRBJ2-3 TRBV7-3 NA NA CASSSAITDTQYF TGTGCCAGCAGCTCGGCCATCACAGATACGCAGTATTTT
TRBJ1-5 TRBV28 few NA CAIKDGGNQPQHF TGTGCCATCAAGGACGGGGGCAATCAGCCCCAGCATTTT
TRBJ2-1 TRBV20-1 few TRBD1 CSATPRGQGPDEQFF TGCAGTGCTACCCCACGGGGACAGGGTCCTGATGAGCAGTTCTTC
TRBJ1-5 TRBV19 NA NA CASIVSGPSNQPQHF TGTGCCAGTATCGTCTCGGGGCCGAGCAATCAGCCCCAGCATTTT